This TCR beta chain was profiled in a study of T cells in Graves' hyperthyroidism and ophthalmopathy. RNA transcripts served as the template for amplifying TCR beta CDR3 regions. During a first-round RT-PCR of the TCR CDR3, the HTBI primer set was used. TCRdb re-called the multiplex PCR reads through MiXCR, storing one row per CDR3 protein. Found here are 600,000 to 850,000 distinct CDR3 sequences, about 19% of them singletons; the top ten hold approximately 16%. Findings of the study overall: Among clonotypes expanded in thyroid above 0.001, most were also found in blood. Prediction of ophthalmopathy progression came a median around 7.1 months pre-onset.

The study left out patients who had uncontrolled infection, other autoimmune disease, pregnancy or lactation. This sample holds PBMCs from roughly 10 ml fresh peripheral blood. The sample holds a few counts of this clonotype. Its target is not known. V shed 6 bases and J 5 bases; nucleotides not matched to a gene: 9. Germline V gene data show CDR1 as SGHVS and CDR2 as FNYEAQ. The CDR3 has 14 residues. The chain is built from TRBV7-6 and TRBJ2-5; TRBD1 matches at 7 bases. Specimen: blood. The TCR comes from a woman aged 45-60 years with Graves' hyperthyroidism that later progressed to Graves' ophthalmopathy. The CDR3 coding sequence is TGTGCCAGCAGTCTGACAGGGTGGGATGAGACCCAGTACTTC. Translated, it gives CASSLTGWDETQYF.